This T cell receptor (beta chain) was profiled in a study of cytomegalovirus exposure and HLA in healthy donors. For this clone: Its target is not known.

The study, taken as a whole, reports: One cluster of highly shared sequence variants probably arose as a sequencing artifact. Later on, analysis showed that most CMV-associated TCR beta chains appeared to be HLA-restricted.

Trimming took 6 bases from V and 1 from J; bases not matched to a gene: 8. The CDR3 runs 15 residues. The germline gives CDR1 ENHRY, CDR2 SYGVKD. Vbeta (60) and Jbeta (13) primers were used in the PCR. Profiling relied on immunoSEQ multiplex PCR, and the TCRdb table lists in-frame clones only, not all of them. Of roughly 240,000 clones in the sample, about 85% were seen once. This receptor was obtained from a girl aged 2 to 9 in good health and CMV-seronegative. The specimen was PBMCs. The chain uses TRBV10-3 and TRBJ1-1, with 7 bases fitting TRBD1. As DNA, the CDR3 is TGTGCCATCAGGGGGGACAGTACGGGGAACACTGAAGCTTTCTTT. Its protein is CAIRGDSTGNTEAFF.